This T cell receptor beta chain was recorded in a study of blood T cell repertoires in COVID-19. Study-wide context: Italy, Spain and the United States were the sources of the convalescent and acute COVID-19 samples. T cells, B-cell-depleted T cells, or PBMCs supplied cDNA or gDNA.

Sequencing was performed with immunoSEQ multiplex PCR; in TCRdb, only in-frame clones are kept and a portion is missing. There are roughly 140,000 clones in the sample; roughly 85% occur only once, and approximately 3.5% lies in the top ten. Germline V gives CDR1 MNHNS, CDR2 SASEGT. The CDR3 extends over 17 amino acids. V was pared by 4 bases and J by 3 bases, with 8 bases of the junction left unmatched. The sample comprised peripheral blood. The sequence came from a man aged 65-85 years with acute or convalescent COVID-19. The rearrangement links TRBV6-1 to TRBJ2-1, with 11 bases fitting TRBD1. CDR3: CASSATTGTGGYNEQFF. As DNA, the CDR3 is TGTGCCAGCAGTGCCACCACCGGGACAGGGGGCTACAATGAGCAGTTCTTC.